These 9 T cell receptor beta chains share one sample of origin, sequenced in a study of cytomegalovirus exposure and HLA in healthy donors. PCR used 60 Vbeta primers and 13 Jbeta primers. The table came from immunoSEQ multiplex PCR; TCRdb's copy has only in-frame clones and leaves some out. Its table records 34,000 or so clones. Sequenced material: PBMCs. Receptor source: a female donor in good health and CMV-seronegative.

The chain joins TRBV6-5 to TRBJ1-1; 8 bases align to TRBD1. V trimming: 7 bases; J trimming: 5 bases; junction bases outside the gene matches: 9. Germline V gene sequence: CDR1 MNHEY, CDR2 SVGAGI. This CDR3 region has 14 residues. The CDR3 here is CASIWDRQGTEAFF. CDR3 in DNA: TGTGCCAGCATCTGGGACAGGCAAGGGACTGAAGCTTTCTTT.

This chain links TRBV9 with TRBJ1-1; possible D gene TRBD1, 5 bases. V was clipped by 4 bases and J by 6 bases, with 22 bases between them. The germline V gene encodes CDR1 SGDLS and CDR2 YYNGEE. The CDR3 length is 16 residues. As DNA, the CDR3 is TGTGCCAGCAGCTCACCGCCCCCGGGACTGGTGGCTGAAGCTTTCTTT. It yields the protein CASSSPPPGLVAEAFF.

The CDR3 DNA sequence: TGCGCCAGCGGCGGGACAGAATTTCTATTTTCGAACACCGGGGAGCTGTTTTTT. It translates to CASGGTEFLFSNTGELFF. The chain uses TRBV5-1 and TRBJ2-2, with a tentative D call TRBD1 (7 bases). CDR1 is SGHRS and CDR2 is YFSETQ in the germline V gene. V lost 7 bases, J lost 0 bases, and 22 bases lay in between. The CDR3 spans 18 residues. The whole variable domain, filled in from reference TRBV5-1 and TRBJ2-2, reads KAGVTQTPRYLIKTRGQQVTLSCSPISGHRSVSWYQQTPGQGLQFLFEYFSETQRNKGNFPGRFSGRQFSNSRSEMNVSTLELGDSALYLCASGGTEFLFSNTGELFFGEGSRLTVL.

The CDR3: CASSYSQGPTDTQYF. Written as DNA, the CDR3 is TGTGCCAGCAGTTACTCACAGGGCCCCACAGATACGCAGTATTTT. V usage is TRBV6-5 and J usage is TRBJ2-3; a weak D match, TRBD1 (6 bases). Germline CDR1 MNHEY, CDR2 SVGAGI. The CDR3 contains 15 residues. Trimming took off 0 bases at V and 2 bases at J, with 9 bases between the two ends.

This sequence joins TRBV11-2 and TRBJ2-7, with TRBD1 matching over 11 bases. Germline V gene sequence: CDR1 SGHAT, CDR2 FQNNGV. V lost 1 base to trimming and J lost 0 bases; unmatched junction nucleotides: 5. The CDR3 is 17 amino acids. The CDR3 loop is CASSLGTGGSSSYEQYF. The CDR3 nucleotides read TGTGCCAGCAGCTTAGGGACAGGGGGCTCATCCTCCTACGAGCAGTACTTC. Combining the CDR3 with reference TRBV11-2 and TRBJ2-7 gives the whole variable domain EAGVAQSPRYKIIEKRQSVAFWCNPISGHATLYWYQQILGQGPKLLIQFQNNGVVDDSQLPKDRFSAERLKGVDSTLKIQPAKLEDSAVYLCASSLGTGGSSSYEQYFGPGTRLTVT.

The chain links TRBV5-1 to TRBJ2-3, with no clear D. The CDR3 runs to 14 residues. Germline V CDR1 and CDR2: SGHRS, YFSETQ. V was shortened by 9 bases and J by 0 bases, with 14 bases between the two germline ends. The CDR3 DNA is TGCGCCACGAGGAGCCAGAGCAGCACAGATACGCAGTATTTT. It specifies CATRSQSSTDTQYF.

The V call is TRBV7-2, the J call TRBJ1-1; no firm D call. V lost 2 bases and J lost 9, with 10 bases in between. Germline CDR1 and CDR2: SGHTA and FQGNSA. The CDR3 loop spans 12 amino acids. The CDR3 region is CASSLRTDKAFF. The CDR3 DNA sequence: TGTGCCAGCAGCTTAAGAACAGACAAAGCTTTCTTT. Full variable domain (remainder filled in from reference TRBV7-2 and TRBJ1-1): GAGVSQSPSNKVTEKGKDVELRCDPISGHTALYWYRQSLGQGLEFLIYFQGNSAPDKSGLPSDRFSAERTGGSVSTLTIQRTQQEDSAVYLCASSLRTDKAFFGQGTRLTVV.

The chain uses TRBV10-2 and TRBJ2-3; D remains unclear. The germline V gene has CDR1 WSHSY and CDR2 SAAADI. V lost 6 bases and J lost 6, with 4 bases in between. This CDR3 comprises 10 residues. This CDR3 is CASRSDTQYF. The CDR3 DNA sequence: TGCGCCAGCAGGTCGGATACGCAGTATTTT.

This chain uses TRBV30 with TRBJ2-7; TRBD2 agrees at 11 bases. This CDR3 spans 15 amino acids. Germline V gives CDR1 GTSNPN, CDR2 SVGIG (reference sequence). With V trimmed by 1 base and J by 2 bases, 4 bases remained unmatched. The CDR3 reads CAWSGLAGLTYEQYF. The CDR3 bases are TGTGCCTGGAGTGGACTAGCGGGGTTAACCTACGAGCAGTACTTC.